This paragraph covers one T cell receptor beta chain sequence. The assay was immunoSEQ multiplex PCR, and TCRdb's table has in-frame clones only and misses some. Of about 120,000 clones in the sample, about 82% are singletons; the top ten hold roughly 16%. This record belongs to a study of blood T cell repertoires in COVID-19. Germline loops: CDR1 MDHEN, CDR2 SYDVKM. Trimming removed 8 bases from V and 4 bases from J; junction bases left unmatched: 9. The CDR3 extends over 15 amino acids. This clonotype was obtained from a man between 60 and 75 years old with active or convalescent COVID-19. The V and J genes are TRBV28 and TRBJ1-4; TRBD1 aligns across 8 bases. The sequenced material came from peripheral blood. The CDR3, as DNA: TGTGCCAGCTCTAAGTCAACAGGGGGTAATGAAAAACTGTTTTTT. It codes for CASSKSTGGNEKLFF.